This T cell receptor (beta chain) emerged from a study of shared clonotypes between healthy human individuals. Findings and limits, study-wide: Collection of samples was limited to blood; tissue repertoires likely differ.

On sorted subsets, replicate PCRs used roughly 220 ng DNA, or tens of thousands of T cell genomes. TCRdb's copy holds only in-frame clones and misses some; the assay was immunoSEQ multiplex PCR. The table records under 650,000 clones, almost 97% of them present only once. As for this clone: Its specificity is unknown.

The sequenced sample was naive CD4+ T cells sorted from blood. Subset meaning: CD45RA+ positively selected. This sequence originates from a woman younger than 45 in good health.

The CDR3 spells CASSLHRGGNQPQHF. The CDR3, as DNA: TGTGCCAGTAGCCTCCACAGGGGCGGCAATCAGCCCCAGCATTTT. The V call is TRBV19, the J call TRBJ1-5, with 7 bases aligning to TRBD1. The trim removed 6 bases at V and 2 bases at J, leaving 7 bases unmatched. Germline values: CDR1 LNHDA, CDR2 SQIVND (reference sequence). There are 15 residues in the CDR3.